The 21 T cell receptor beta chains below come from one sample, sequenced in a study of CD8 T cells in ankylosing spondylitis (dated by TCRdb to 2015 to 2018). The protocol used for the library was 5' RACE. The instrument was an Illumina HiSeq 2500. The public reads were reprocessed in TCRdb via fastp at Q25 and MiXCR, keeping in-frame beta chains. Every CDR3 protein is listed once, alongside the most common genes and DNA of its rows. Within this sample are about 36,000 distinct CDR3 sequences, with under 15% of them counted one time only. The top ten clonotypes cover roughly 30% of the sample. The sequenced sample consisted of synovial fluid, either unsorted or a sorted T cell fraction (not recorded which). All receptors derive from a male donor with ankylosing spondylitis.

This chain joins TRBV12-3 or TRBV12-4 and TRBJ2-7; D ambiguous. The CDR3 runs to 11 residues. Trimming pared 4 bases from V and 2 bases from J, leaving 3 bases between. DNA for the CDR3: TGTGCCAGCAGTTGGACCTACGAGCAGTACTTC. Amino acid sequence: CASSWTYEQYF.

This clonotype has a handful of counts. The chain recombines TRBV25-1 with TRBJ1-5, with D perhaps matching TRBD1 (5 bases). CDR3 length: 14 residues. V gave up 5 bases and J gave up 3 bases, with 11 bases separating them. The germline V gene encodes CDR1 MGHDK and CDR2 SYGVNS. The CDR3 loop is CASSIEGSNQPQHF. In nucleotides, the CDR3 is TGTGCCAGCAGTATAGAGGGGTCCAATCAGCCCCAGCATTTT.

V and J are TRBV28 and TRBJ2-7, with TRBD2 matching 11 bases. The J segment lost 3 bases and the V segment lost 3 bases, leaving 10 bases of the junction unmatched. The CDR3 runs 17 residues. Per the germline V gene, CDR1 is MDHEN and CDR2 is SYDVKM. For the CDR3, the DNA is TGTGCCAGCAGTTTGTGGACTAGCGGGTCGAGCAACTACGAGCAGTACTTC. As protein: CASSLWTSGSSNYEQYF.

This clonotype has just a few counts. DNA for the CDR3: TGCGCCAGCAGCTTGGTGGACAGGGACACCGGGGAGCTGTTTTTT. Translating it yields CASSLVDRDTGELFF. The J gene is TRBJ2-2, the V gene TRBV5-1; 8 bases are a match to TRBD1. The CDR3 covers 15 residues. With 0 bases clipped from V and 3 bases from J, the junction kept 1 base outside the gene matches. Germline CDR1 and CDR2: SGHRS and YFSETQ.

The CDR3 bases are TGTGCCAGCAGTTATACAGGGAACGGGGAGCTGTTTTTT. It is translated as CASSYTGNGELFF. V gene TRBV6-6 combines with J gene TRBJ2-2, with D tentatively TRBD1 (6 bases). V gave up 3 bases and J gave up 7 bases, with 9 bases separating them. CDR1 and CDR2 (germline): MNHNY, SVGAGI (reference sequence). The CDR3 runs to 13 residues.

The chain uses TRBV6-5 and TRBJ1-1; no clear D gene. This CDR3 is built from 14 residues. CDR1 is MNHEY, CDR2 SVGAGI, per germline. Trimming removed 5 bases from V and 0 bases from J, with 10 bases in between. The CDR3 sequence: CASSTTAMNTEAFF. Written as DNA, the CDR3 is TGTGCCAGCAGTACGACGGCTATGAACACTGAAGCTTTCTTT.

This clonotype was observed once. The rearrangement joins TRBV6-1 to TRBJ2-3; 9 bases fit TRBD2. Losses at the gene ends were 6 bases for V and 6 bases for J; bases not matched to a gene: 10. Germline-derived CDR1 and CDR2 are MNHNS and SASEGT. The CDR3 covers 15 residues. CDR3 sequence reads: CASSVSSGDVDTQYF. CDR3 nucleotide sequence: TGTGCCAGCAGCGTATCTAGCGGGGACGTGGATACGCAGTATTTT.

The genes are TRBV12-3 or TRBV12-4 and TRBJ2-6; D not certain. CDR3 length: 14 residues. V gave up 5 bases and J gave up 1 base, with 6 bases separating them. In DNA form, the CDR3 reads TGTGCCAGCAGTACACAGTCTGGGGCCAACGTCCTGACTTTC. Its protein is CASSTQSGANVLTF.

This rearrangement joins TRBV3-1 to TRBJ2-5, with 9 bases matching TRBD2. CDR3 length: 11 amino acids. Looked up from germline, CDR1 is LGHDT and CDR2 is YNNKEL (reference sequence). The CDR3 DNA is TGTGCTAGCGGGAGCGGGGAGACCCAGTACTTC. This encodes CASGSGETQYF.

This clonotype counts as medium-sized. The chain joins TRBV4-2 to TRBJ2-7, with 11 bases aligning to TRBD2. The CDR3 totals 15 residues. The germline CDR1 and CDR2 sequences are LGHNA and YNFKEQ. Unmatched junction bases numbered 0, after V lost 0 bases and J lost 2 bases. The CDR3 sequence: CASSQDSGGAYEQYF. The CDR3 bases are TGTGCCAGCAGCCAAGATAGCGGGGGGGCCTACGAGCAGTACTTC.

This chain uses TRBV6-1 with TRBJ2-2; 7 bases agree with TRBD2. The V gene end was trimmed by 5 bases and the J gene end by 0 bases; junction bases not matched to a gene: 6. CDR1 MNHNS and CDR2 SASEGT come from the germline V gene. The CDR3 length is 16 residues. CDR3 DNA: TGTGCCAGCAGTCCCCTGGGGGGGGCGAACACCGGGGAGCTGTTTTTT. It is translated as CASSPLGGANTGELFF.

A few counts support this clonotype. V and J are TRBV6-2 or TRBV6-3 and TRBJ1-5, with unresolved D. The germline V gene has CDR1 MNHEY and CDR2 SVGEGT. The length of the CDR3 is 13 residues. V was clipped by 0 bases and J by 4 bases, with 4 bases between them. The CDR3 region is CASSYSENQPQHF. In DNA, the CDR3 is TGTGCCAGCAGTTACTCGGAAAATCAGCCCCAGCATTTT.

The chain has TRBV28 and TRBJ2-7, with a tentative D call TRBD1 (6 bases). Germline V gene lookup returns CDR1 MDHEN and CDR2 SYDVKM. V was shortened by 6 bases and J by 2 bases, with 11 bases between the two germline ends. This CDR3 is built from 13 residues. This chain's CDR3 is CASRLTGAYEQYF. CDR3 sequence (DNA): TGTGCCAGCAGACTGACAGGAGCCTACGAGCAGTACTTC. Supplemented by reference TRBV28 and TRBJ2-7, the full variable domain reads DVKVTQSSRYLVKRTGEKVFLECVQDMDHENMFWYRQDPGLGLRLIYFSYDVKMKEKGDIPEGYSVSREKKERFSLILESASTNQTSMYLCASRLTGAYEQYFGPGTRLTVT.

This clonotype was observed at least ten times. The V and J genes are TRBV28 and TRBJ2-1; 11 positions match TRBD2. This CDR3 spans 16 amino acids. CDR1 and CDR2 (germline): MDHEN, SYDVKM. Trimming removed 2 bases from V and 8 bases from J; junction bases left unmatched: 8. Written as DNA, the CDR3 is TGTGCCAGCAGTTTAAGTGGTAGCGGGGGGGCCCATGAGCAGTTCTTC. Protein: CASSLSGSGGAHEQFF.

This clonotype showed up just a few times. V usage is TRBV7-9 and J usage is TRBJ1-1, with no clear D. Trimming removed 3 bases at V and 7 bases at J, with 9 bases between. CDR3 size: 12 residues. CDR1 and CDR2 from the germline V gene are SEHNR and FQNEAQ (reference sequence). The CDR3 nucleotides read TGTGCCAGCAGCTTTGAAGTGGTTGAAGCTTTCTTT. Amino acid sequence: CASSFEVVEAFF.

This clonotype was seen ten or more times. This chain connects TRBV4-3 to TRBJ1-1; D is undetermined. The CDR3 sequence is 15 residues long. Germline CDR1 reads LGHNA; CDR2 reads YSLEER. The V end was cut by 1 base, the J end by 4 bases, with 13 bases between. CDR3 amino acids: CASSQVWVAGTEAFF. As DNA, the CDR3 is TGCGCCAGCAGCCAAGTTTGGGTGGCTGGCACTGAAGCTTTCTTT.

This clonotype was picked up many times. The V call is TRBV4-2, the J call TRBJ2-1; D is perhaps TRBD2 (7 bases). V shed 5 bases and J shed 1 base, with 15 bases lying between them. The V gene's germline CDR1 is LGHNA and CDR2 YNFKEQ. The CDR3 sequence is 16 residues long. The CDR3 region is CASSSQGGESYNEQFF. The CDR3 nucleotides read TGTGCCAGCAGCTCGCAAGGGGGGGAGTCCTACAATGAGCAGTTCTTC.

This clonotype occurred a few times. The CDR3 reads CASSSEQNSDTGELFF. CDR3 coding DNA: TGTGCCAGCAGTTCGGAACAAAATTCGGACACCGGGGAGCTGTTTTTT. The rearrangement links TRBV27 to TRBJ2-2, with D unclear. There are 16 residues in the CDR3. The germline V gene encodes CDR1 MNHEY and CDR2 SMNVEV (reference sequence). The V and J ends lost 4 bases and 3 bases respectively, with 15 bases between them.

Note on this clonotype: Sequence at one end of the junction differs from germline and may be a read error. The V gene is TRBV7-7, the J gene TRBJ2-7; weak D call: TRBD2 (6 bases). The germline CDR1 and CDR2 sequences are SSHAT and FNYEAQ (reference sequence). This CDR3 has 15 amino acids. The CDR3 is CASSPSPGGTYEQYF. The CDR3 DNA is TGTGCTAGCAGCCCCAGCCCAGGAGGGACCTACGAGCAGTACTTC. Complete variable domain (other parts from reference TRBV7-7 and TRBJ2-7): GAGVSQSPRYKVTKRGQDVTLRCDPISSHATLYWYQQALGQGPEFLTYFNYEAQPDKSGLPSDRFSAERPEGSISTLTIQRTEQRDSAMYRCASSPSPGGTYEQYFGPGTRLTVT.

At least ten counts were recorded for this clonotype. This chain links TRBV29-1 with TRBJ2-7, with 8 bases matching TRBD2. The germline V gene encodes CDR1 SQVTM and CDR2 ANQGSEA. Germline trimming cut 6 bases from V and 5 bases from J; bases unmatched to any gene: 9. The CDR3 is made up of 13 amino acids. The CDR3 sequence: CSVRLATAHEQYF. The CDR3 DNA is TGCAGCGTCAGACTAGCGACGGCCCACGAGCAGTACTTC.

This sequence joins TRBV6-1 and TRBJ2-1, with 12 bases that match TRBD1. V lost 4 bases to trimming and J lost 8 bases; unmatched junction nucleotides: 6. CDR3 length: 15 residues. The germline gives CDR1 MNHNS, CDR2 SASEGT. CDR3 residues: CASSAWDRGRDEQFF. The CDR3 nucleotides read TGTGCCAGCAGTGCCTGGGACAGGGGGCGCGATGAGCAGTTCTTC.